Below are 22 T cell receptor beta chains sequenced from a single sample in a study of blood T cell repertoires in COVID-19. Here immunoSEQ multiplex PCR was the method, and the copy in TCRdb shows in-frame clones only, minus some. The sample records tens of thousands of clones, roughly 87% being singletons. The sequenced sample was peripheral blood. All receptors come from a man older than 75 in a cohort sampled during active COVID-19.

The chain couples TRBV5-5 to TRBJ1-1; D is undetermined. Trimming cost V 5 bases and J 2 bases, with 13 bases left between them. The CDR3 sequence is 14 residues long. CDR1 is SGHKS and CDR2 is YYEKEE in the germline V gene (reference sequence). DNA for the CDR3: TGTGCCAGCAGTCAAAGTCCGGTTAACACTGAAGCTTTCTTT. Protein product: CASSQSPVNTEAFF.

The rearrangement joins TRBV5-8 to TRBJ2-5; 7 bases agree with TRBD2. The CDR3 is made up of 16 amino acids. The V gene end was trimmed by 0 bases and the J gene end by 4 bases; junction bases not matched to a gene: 9. Per germline, CDR1 SGHTS and CDR2 YDEGEE. In DNA form, the CDR3 reads TGTGCCAGCAGCTTGGTAGCGGGCCGCCGGGTAGAGACCCAGTACTTC. Translated, it gives CASSLVAGRRVETQYF.

The CDR3 DNA sequence: TGTGCCAGCAGCGGAGGACAGTTGTATAGCAATCAGCCCCAGCATTTT. Its translation: CASSGGQLYSNQPQHF. This chain joins TRBV7-9 and TRBJ1-5, with D possibly TRBD1 on 6 matching bases. The germline V gene encodes CDR1 SEHNR and CDR2 FQNEAQ (reference sequence). The CDR3 sequence is 16 residues long. Between the trimmed V and J ends, which lost 5 bases and 0 bases, there was a span of 14 bases.

The J gene is TRBJ1-5, the V gene TRBV5-6, with D tentatively TRBD1 (5 bases). This CDR3 region has 16 residues. Trimming left V 4 bases short and J 2 bases short, with 16 bases between. Germline values: CDR1 SGHDT, CDR2 YYEEEE. The CDR3, as DNA: TGTGCCAGCAGCCGAAACGGGGGGAGGGGCAATCAGCCCCAGCATTTT. This gives the protein CASSRNGGRGNQPQHF.

This sequence joins TRBV9 and TRBJ1-2; the match to TRBD1 covers 8 bases. Germline CDR1 reads SGDLS; CDR2 reads YYNGEE. With V trimmed by 4 bases and J by 1 base, 6 bases remained unmatched. The CDR3 spans 15 residues. Written as DNA, the CDR3 is TGTGCCAGCAGCCCCCGACAGGGGTTTAACTATGGCTACACCTTC. This sequence encodes CASSPRQGFNYGYTF.

The rearrangement uses TRBV6-4 and TRBJ2-6; D gene ambiguous. The V and J ends lost 0 bases and 7 bases respectively, with 10 bases between them. CDR1 is MRHNA and CDR2 is SNTAGT in the germline V gene. The CDR3 has 15 amino acids. CDR3 residues: CASSDSDKAANVLTF. The CDR3, as DNA: TGTGCCAGCAGTGACTCCGACAAGGCTGCCAACGTCCTGACTTTC.

This clone was recorded only once. The rearrangement links TRBV19 to TRBJ2-5, with 11 bases matching TRBD2. The CDR3 loop spans 16 amino acids. With V trimmed by 9 bases and J by 6 bases, 15 bases remained unmatched. CDR1 and CDR2 (germline): LNHDA, SQIVND (reference sequence). The DNA for the CDR3 is TGTGCCAGCAGCGAACCCGGGACTAGCGGTGGGAAGACCCAGTACTTC. Its translation is CASSEPGTSGGKTQYF. The entire variable domain, with the rest obtained from reference TRBV19 and TRBJ2-5, is as follows: DGGITQSPKYLFRKEGQNVTLSCEQNLNHDAMYWYRQDPGQGLRLIYYSQIVNDFQKGDIAEGYSVSREKKESFPLTVTSAQKNPTAFYLCASSEPGTSGGKTQYFGPGTRLLVL.

The V and J genes are TRBV6-2 or TRBV6-3 and TRBJ2-2; possibly TRBD2 for D (7 bases). Germline V lookup: CDR1 MNHEY, CDR2 SVGEGT. This CDR3 is 13 amino acids long. V lost 2 bases, J lost 9 bases, and 10 bases lay in between. The CDR3 DNA is TGTGCCAGCAGTTACGGGGGGGCGCGGGAGCTGTTTTTT. It encodes CASSYGGARELFF.

This clone ranks as medium-sized. The CDR3 reads CASSLSVGGLSGNTIYF. The CDR3 bases are TGTGCCAGCAGCCTCTCTGTGGGGGGGCTCTCTGGAAACACCATATATTTT. This chain uses TRBV9 with TRBJ1-3; tentative D call: TRBD1 (6 bases). The CDR3 has 17 amino acids. The germline V gene encodes CDR1 SGDLS and CDR2 YYNGEE. V shed 4 bases and J shed 0 bases, with 17 bases lying between them.

The rearrangement joins TRBV7-2 to TRBJ2-7; 16 bases fit TRBD2. The CDR3 has 16 amino acids. After removal of 4 bases from V and 4 bases from J, the junction contained 4 bases not matched to a gene. Per the germline V gene, CDR1 is SGHTA and CDR2 is FQGNSA. CDR3 amino acids: CASSSPGLAGGYEQYF. As DNA, the CDR3 is TGTGCCAGCAGCTCCCCGGGACTAGCGGGGGGGTACGAGCAGTACTTC. Full variable domain (remainder filled in from reference TRBV7-2 and TRBJ2-7): GAGVSQSPSNKVTEKGKDVELRCDPISGHTALYWYRQSLGQGLEFLIYFQGNSAPDKSGLPSDRFSAERTGGSVSTLTIQRTQQEDSAVYLCASSSPGLAGGYEQYFGPGTRLTVT.

In this sample, this clone is medium-sized. The same CDR3 is also encoded by other DNA sequences in this sample. The chain links TRBV20-1 to TRBJ2-7; D is unclear. Trimming left V 3 bases short and J 6 bases short, with 9 bases between. The CDR3 is 11 residues long. Germline loops: CDR1 DFQATT, CDR2 SNEGSKA (reference sequence). Here the CDR3 DNA reads TGCAGTGCTAGGTCCGGGTTCGAGCAGTACTTC. Its translation is CSARSGFEQYF.

This chain uses TRBV18 with TRBJ1-1, with unresolved D. The ends were cut back, 6 bases at V and 0 bases at J, with 8 bases in the middle. Germline V gene data show CDR1 as KGHSH and CDR2 as LQKENI. CDR3 length: 13 amino acids. CDR3 loop: CASSDDMNTEAFF. CDR3 sequence (DNA): TGTGCCAGCTCCGACGACATGAACACTGAAGCTTTCTTT.

CDR3 in DNA: TGTGCCAGCAGCCAGCCCGTATACGGTTCACCCCTCCACTTT. It specifies CASSQPVYGSPLHF. This sequence joins TRBV3-1 (or the pseudogene TRBV3-2) and TRBJ1-6; D unresolved. V lost 3 bases to trimming and J lost 9 bases, with 12 bases between them. CDR3 length equals 14 residues. CDR1 LGHDT and CDR2 YNNKEL come from the germline V gene (reference sequence).

The chain has TRBV6-5 and TRBJ1-6; D is uncertain. There are 13 residues in the CDR3. CDR1 MNHEY and CDR2 SVGAGI come from the germline V gene. Trimming cost V 5 bases and J 14 bases, with 16 bases left between them. CDR3 nucleotides: TGTGCCAGCAGTCGCCCGGAGCCCTCCACCCTCCACTTT. This codes for CASSRPEPSTLHF.

The chain is built from TRBV27 and TRBJ2-3; TRBD1 agrees at 8 bases. Germline lookup yields CDR1 MNHEY and CDR2 SMNVEV (reference sequence). The J segment lost 1 base and the V segment lost 3 bases, leaving 9 bases of the junction unmatched. The CDR3 length is 17 residues. The CDR3 is CASSFLGQGVGTDTQYF. CDR3 DNA: TGTGCCAGCAGTTTCCTAGGACAGGGAGTAGGCACAGATACGCAGTATTTT.

This clone showed up just a few times. The V and J genes are TRBV15 and TRBJ2-5, with 10 bases fitting TRBD2. V gave up 5 bases and J gave up 6 bases; unmatched junction bases: 6. The germline V gene encodes CDR1 LNHNV and CDR2 YYDKDF (reference sequence). This CDR3 comprises 14 residues. The CDR3, as DNA: TGTGCCACCAGCGGGGGACTAGCGTTGAAGACCCAGTACTTC. Its protein product is CATSGGLALKTQYF. The complete variable domain, with remaining parts taken from reference TRBV15 and TRBJ2-5, reads DAMVIQNPRYQVTQFGKPVTLSCSQTLNHNVMYWYQQKSSQAPKLLFHYYDKDFNNEADTPDNFQSRRPNTSFCFLDIRSPGLGDTAMYLCATSGGLALKTQYFGPGTRLLVL.

The CDR3 here is CASSYGLNSYEQYF. CDR3 nucleotide sequence: TGTGCCAGTAGTTATGGACTCAACTCCTACGAGCAGTACTTC. The V and J genes are TRBV19 and TRBJ2-7; D is perhaps TRBD2 (5 bases). The CDR3 covers 14 residues. V lost 5 bases, J lost 0 bases, and 11 bases lay in between. CDR1 and CDR2 from the germline V gene are LNHDA and SQIVND (reference sequence).

This clone occurred a few times. DNA of the CDR3: TGTGCCAGTAGTAAACCGGGACAGGGGGCGAGGGAGCCCCAGCATTTT. This sequence encodes CASSKPGQGAREPQHF. This rearrangement joins TRBV19 to TRBJ1-5; 12 positions match TRBD1. Germline CDR1 LNHDA, CDR2 SQIVND (reference sequence). This CDR3 contains 16 residues. The V and J ends lost 4 bases and 8 bases, in that order; junction bases with no gene match: 9.

V is TRBV2 and J is TRBJ2-3; 9 bases fit TRBD2. The CDR3 has 15 amino acids. Losses at the gene ends were 4 bases for V and 5 bases for J; bases not matched to a gene: 7. CDR1 and CDR2 from the germline V gene are SNHLY and FYNNEI. CDR3 sequence reads: CASSGGGRGGDTQYF. CDR3 coding DNA: TGTGCCAGCAGTGGTGGCGGGAGGGGGGGAGATACGCAGTATTTT.

The chain is built from TRBV5-1 and TRBJ2-5; possible D gene TRBD1, 6 bases. The CDR3 runs 16 residues. Germline CDR1 SGHRS, CDR2 YFSETQ. V was shortened by 4 bases and J by 0 bases, with 16 bases between the two germline ends. CDR3 sequence (DNA): TGCGCCAGCAGCATATCAGGGGACCCGTACCAAGAGACCCAGTACTTC. It yields the protein CASSISGDPYQETQYF. The full variable domain, rest sourced from reference TRBV5-1 and TRBJ2-5, is KAGVTQTPRYLIKTRGQQVTLSCSPISGHRSVSWYQQTPGQGLQFLFEYFSETQRNKGNFPGRFSGRQFSNSRSEMNVSTLELGDSALYLCASSISGDPYQETQYFGPGTRLLVL.

The J gene is TRBJ2-1, the V gene TRBV3-1 (or the pseudogene TRBV3-2); 10 bases match TRBD2. The CDR3 consists of 16 residues. The V gene end was trimmed by 2 bases and the J gene end by 4 bases; junction bases not matched to a gene: 5. Germline CDR1 and CDR2: LGHDT and YNNKEL (reference sequence). CDR3 in amino acids: CASSQSSSGSYNEQFF. The CDR3 DNA follows: TGTGCCAGCAGCCAAAGTTCTAGCGGGAGTTACAATGAGCAGTTCTTC.

The V gene is TRBV7-2, the J gene TRBJ2-1, with a possible D match to TRBD2 (7 bases). The CDR3 loop spans 15 amino acids. The germline gives CDR1 SGHTA, CDR2 FQGNSA. Trimming took off 5 bases at V and 8 bases at J, with 19 bases between the two ends. The CDR3 reads CASSIGGGGPDEQFF. The CDR3, as DNA: TGTGCCAGCAGCATAGGAGGGGGGGGGCCCGATGAGCAGTTCTTC.